The TCR beta chain under discussion was sequenced for a study of blood T cell repertoires in COVID-19. Study at large: Sample material is recorded as cDNA or gDNA derived from T cells, B-cell-depleted T cells, or PBMCs.

Authors' analysis steps: Scientists estimated how many nucleated cells there were by amplifying reference gene primers. Assay: immunoSEQ multiplex PCR; the TCRdb copy retains only in-frame clones and omits some. The V and J calls and clone size come from that table; D and trimming were worked out from the DNA. The table has fewer than 350,000 clones, approximately 88% seen once; the top ten hold 4.5% to 5.5%. Grouping used clinical history reported by participants in a survey and questionnaire. Donors in Cohort 3 who had recovered were those with two negative PCRs, healthcare professional clearance, or resolution of their symptoms. Germline CDR1 SQVTM, CDR2 ANQGSEA. This CDR3 is 10 amino acids long. Trimming stripped 6 bases from V and 5 bases from J, with 6 bases between.

V and J are TRBV29-1 and TRBJ2-3; D possibly corresponds to TRBD1 (6 bases). This clonotype was sampled from a man in his 60s who had recovered from COVID-19. Sequencing was carried out using PBMCs or T cells enriched from blood (not recorded which). CDR3 nucleotides: TGCAGCGTGGGACAAGATACGCAGTATTTT. It encodes CSVGQDTQYF.